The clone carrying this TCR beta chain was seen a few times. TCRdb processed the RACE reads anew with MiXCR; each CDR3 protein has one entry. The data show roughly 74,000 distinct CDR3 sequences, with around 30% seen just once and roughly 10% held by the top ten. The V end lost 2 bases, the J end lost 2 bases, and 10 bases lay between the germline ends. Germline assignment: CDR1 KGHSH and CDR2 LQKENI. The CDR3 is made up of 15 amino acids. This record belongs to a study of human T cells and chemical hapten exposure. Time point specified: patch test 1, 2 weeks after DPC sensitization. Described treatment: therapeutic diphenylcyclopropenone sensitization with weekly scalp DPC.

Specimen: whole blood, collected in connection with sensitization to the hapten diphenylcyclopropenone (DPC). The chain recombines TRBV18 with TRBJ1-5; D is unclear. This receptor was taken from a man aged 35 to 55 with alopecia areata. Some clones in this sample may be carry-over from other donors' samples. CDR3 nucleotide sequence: TGTGCCAGCTCACCAGGTTCCGGGGGCAATCAGCCCCAGCATTTT. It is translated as CASSPGSGGNQPQHF.